This T cell receptor beta chain was sequenced in a study of early T cells in non-severe SARS-CoV-2 infection. The CDR3 is 17 residues long. With 4 bases removed from V and 0 bases from J, the gap between germline ends came to 15 bases. The germline V gene has CDR1 LNHNV and CDR2 YYDKDF (reference sequence). The TCR library protocol attached unique molecular identifiers to the individual cDNA molecules. One entry per CDR3 protein, called by TCRdb with MiXCR from the 5' RACE reads. The repertoire holds some 96,000 distinct CDR3 sequences, under 15% seen once, with approximately 2.4% in the top ten. The table lists this clonotype with a few counts.

Input material: whole blood. The chain is built from TRBV15 and TRBJ1-4; a weak D match, TRBD1 (5 bases). The TCR was taken from an adult who was a healthcare worker with PCR-confirmed SARS-CoV-2 infection or an uninfected control (not recorded which). CDR3 nucleotide sequence: TGTGCCACCAGCAATCAAGGGTGGGGGACAACTAATGAAAAACTGTTTTTT. Amino acids: CATSNQGWGTTNEKLFF.